A single T cell receptor beta chain is shown here with its context. The source of the sample is a study of blood T cell repertoires in COVID-19. Germline-derived CDR1 and CDR2 are WSHSY and SAAADI. The CDR3 runs 15 residues. The V gene end was trimmed by 0 bases and the J gene end by 2 bases; junction bases not matched to a gene: 3. Original analysis: Scientists estimated how many nucleated cells there were by amplifying reference gene primers. Only in-frame clones appear in the TCRdb table, and some are missing; sequencing was by immunoSEQ multiplex PCR. V and J calls and clone size come straight from that table; D and trimming were deduced from the DNA. Of 300,000 to 450,000 clones in the sample, roughly 90% were seen once. Categorization into cohorts depended on clinical history that participants reported. Exposed study participants had met a COVID-19 case within 2 weeks before entry.

Sequenced material: PBMCs or T cells enriched from blood (not recorded which). The chain has TRBV10-2 and TRBJ2-5; 7 bases match TRBD1. This TCR was sampled from a woman in her twenties or thirties who had been exposed to COVID-19. The CDR3 sequence: CASSESGTEQETQYF. CDR3 nucleotides: TGCGCCAGCAGTGAGTCAGGGACAGAGCAAGAGACCCAGTACTTC.